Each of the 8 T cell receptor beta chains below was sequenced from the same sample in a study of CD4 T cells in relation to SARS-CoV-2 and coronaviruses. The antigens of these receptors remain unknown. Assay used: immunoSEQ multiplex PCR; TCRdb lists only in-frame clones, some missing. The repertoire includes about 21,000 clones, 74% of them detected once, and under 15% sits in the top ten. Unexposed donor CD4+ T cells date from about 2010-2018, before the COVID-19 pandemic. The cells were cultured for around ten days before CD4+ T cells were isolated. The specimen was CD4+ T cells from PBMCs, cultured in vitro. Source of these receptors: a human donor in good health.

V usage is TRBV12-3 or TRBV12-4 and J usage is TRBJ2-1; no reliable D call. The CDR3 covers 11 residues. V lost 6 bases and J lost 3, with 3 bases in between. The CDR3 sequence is CASRGYNEQFF. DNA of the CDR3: TGTGCCAGCAGGGGCTACAATGAGCAGTTCTTC.

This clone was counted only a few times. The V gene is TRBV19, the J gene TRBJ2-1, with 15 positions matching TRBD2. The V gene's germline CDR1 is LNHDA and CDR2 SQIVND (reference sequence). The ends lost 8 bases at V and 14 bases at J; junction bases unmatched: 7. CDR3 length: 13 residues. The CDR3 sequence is CASGTSGGLREFF. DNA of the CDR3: TGTGCCAGTGGGACTAGCGGGGGGCTGAGGGAGTTCTTC.

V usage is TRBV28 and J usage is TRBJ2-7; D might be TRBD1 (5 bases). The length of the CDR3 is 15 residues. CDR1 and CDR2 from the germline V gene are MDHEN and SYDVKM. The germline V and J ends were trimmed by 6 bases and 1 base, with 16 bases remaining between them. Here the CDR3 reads CASRSRLDRSYEQYF. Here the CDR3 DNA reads TGTGCCAGCAGATCTAGATTAGACAGATCCTACGAGCAGTACTTC.

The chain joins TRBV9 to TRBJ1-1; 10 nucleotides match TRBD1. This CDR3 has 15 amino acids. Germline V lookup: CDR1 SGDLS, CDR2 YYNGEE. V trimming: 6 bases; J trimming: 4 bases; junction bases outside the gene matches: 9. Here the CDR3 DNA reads TGTGCCAGCACCAGACTAGGGACAGGGGTCACTGAAGCTTTCTTT. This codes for CASTRLGTGVTEAFF.

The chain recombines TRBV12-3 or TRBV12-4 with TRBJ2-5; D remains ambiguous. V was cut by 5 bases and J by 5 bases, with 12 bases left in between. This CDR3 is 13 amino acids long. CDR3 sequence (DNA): TGTGCCAGCAGTGCGAGAATCGGGGAGACCCAGTACTTC. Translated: CASSARIGETQYF.

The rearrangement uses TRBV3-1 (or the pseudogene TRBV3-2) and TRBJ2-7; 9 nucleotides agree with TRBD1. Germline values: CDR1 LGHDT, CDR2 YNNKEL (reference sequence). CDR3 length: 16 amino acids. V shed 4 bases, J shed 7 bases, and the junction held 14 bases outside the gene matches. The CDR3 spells CASSRRPGQGSQEQYF. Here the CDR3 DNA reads TGTGCCAGCAGCCGTCGACCGGGACAGGGATCGCAGGAGCAGTACTTC.

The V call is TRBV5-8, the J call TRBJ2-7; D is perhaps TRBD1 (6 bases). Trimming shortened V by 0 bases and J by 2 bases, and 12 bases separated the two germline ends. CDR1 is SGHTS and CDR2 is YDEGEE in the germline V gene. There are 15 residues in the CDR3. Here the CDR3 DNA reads TGTGCCAGCAGCTTGGCCCTCCGGACAGCCTACGAGCAGTACTTC. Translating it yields CASSLALRTAYEQYF.

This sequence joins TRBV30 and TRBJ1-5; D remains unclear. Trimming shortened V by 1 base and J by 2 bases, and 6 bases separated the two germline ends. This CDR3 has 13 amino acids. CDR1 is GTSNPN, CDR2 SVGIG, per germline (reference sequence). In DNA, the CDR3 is TGTGCCTGGAGTGATACAGGCAATCAGCCCCAGCATTTT. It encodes CAWSDTGNQPQHF.